The 30 T cell receptor beta chains below come from one sample, sequenced in a study of cytomegalovirus exposure and HLA in healthy donors. Use of 60 Vbeta and 13 Jbeta primers characterized the PCR. Profiled with immunoSEQ multiplex PCR; TCRdb holds only in-frame clones, not every one. Of roughly 150,000 clones detected, approximately 82% appear once; the ten largest clones hold about 7.1%. Sequencing was performed on PBMCs. All receptors derive from a woman between 45 and 60 years old in good health and CMV-seropositive.

This clone appeared a single time. The chain carries TRBV7-2 and TRBJ1-3; D is possibly TRBD1 (6 bases). The CDR3 runs 15 residues. Looked up from germline, CDR1 is SGHTA and CDR2 is FQGNSA. V shed 4 bases and J shed 3 bases, with 13 bases lying between them. The CDR3 DNA sequence: TGTGCCAGCAGCTCAACAACAGGGTATGGAAACACCATATATTTT. It encodes CASSSTTGYGNTIYF. Looking up the rest from reference TRBV7-2 and TRBJ1-3 gives the full variable domain: GAGVSQSPSNKVTEKGKDVELRCDPISGHTALYWYRQSLGQGLEFLIYFQGNSAPDKSGLPSDRFSAERTGGSVSTLTIQRTQQEDSAVYLCASSSTTGYGNTIYFGEGSWLTVV.

The chain couples TRBV15 to TRBJ1-5; tentative D call: TRBD1 (5 bases). V was pared by 6 bases and J by 4 bases, with 13 bases between. The CDR3 runs 14 residues. CDR1 is LNHNV and CDR2 is YYDKDF in the germline V gene (reference sequence). The CDR3: CATSRAGPNQPQHF. CDR3 DNA: TGTGCCACCAGTCGTGCAGGGCCTAATCAGCCCCAGCATTTT.

This clone has just a few counts. The genes are TRBV2 and TRBJ2-7, with D possibly being TRBD1 (6 bases). V lost 5 bases, J lost 12 bases, and 14 bases lay in between. The CDR3 contains 11 residues. The germline V gene encodes CDR1 SNHLY and CDR2 FYNNEI. The CDR3, as DNA: TGTGCCAGCAGTTACGGACAGACCATGTACTTC. It codes for CASSYGQTMYF.

The genes are TRBV5-8 and TRBJ1-2, with 9 bases lining up with TRBD1. Germline loops: CDR1 SGHTS, CDR2 YDEGEE. This CDR3 has 15 amino acids. The V and J ends lost 4 bases and 7 bases, in that order; junction bases with no gene match: 11. The CDR3 loop is CASSHSHRGRSGYTF. CDR3 bases: TGTGCCAGCAGCCACTCCCACAGGGGGCGAAGTGGCTACACCTTC.

The V and J genes are TRBV29-1 and TRBJ2-7; 8 positions agree with TRBD1. Per germline, CDR1 SQVTM and CDR2 ANQGSEA. The CDR3 runs to 14 residues. The ends lost 6 bases at V and 3 bases at J; junction bases unmatched: 10. The CDR3, as DNA: TGCAGCGTCGTCGCCGGGACAGGATTCTACGAGCAGTACTTC. Protein: CSVVAGTGFYEQYF.

V is TRBV20-1 and J is TRBJ1-1, with TRBD1 as a possible D gene (6 bases). Trimming removed 4 bases at V and 8 bases at J, with 11 bases between. The germline CDR1 and CDR2 sequences are DFQATT and SNEGSKA (reference sequence). The CDR3 has 11 residues. CDR3 bases: TGCAGTGCTACCTGGACAGTAGAAGCTTTCTTT. This sequence encodes CSATWTVEAFF.

The V call is TRBV5-1, the J call TRBJ1-2; 7 nucleotides agree with TRBD1. The CDR3 has 14 amino acids. The V gene's germline CDR1 is SGHRS and CDR2 YFSETQ. Losses at the gene ends were 4 bases for V and 5 bases for J; bases not matched to a gene: 8. The DNA for the CDR3 is TGCGCCAGCAGCCCCGGGACAGATCTTTATGGCTACACCTTC. Protein sequence: CASSPGTDLYGYTF.

This sequence joins TRBV5-1 and TRBJ1-1; 10 bases align to TRBD1. The ends lost 4 bases at V and 3 bases at J; junction bases unmatched: 6. This CDR3 spans 15 amino acids. CDR1 and CDR2 from the germline V gene are SGHRS and YFSETQ. DNA of the CDR3: TGCGCCAGCAGCGGAGCCGGGACAGGGGACACTGAAGCTTTCTTT. This sequence encodes CASSGAGTGDTEAFF.

This chain uses TRBV7-2 with TRBJ2-7; TRBD2 matches 13 bases. Unmatched junction bases numbered 19, after V lost 0 bases and J lost 2 bases. Per the germline V gene, CDR1 is SGHTA and CDR2 is FQGNSA. CDR3 length: 22 residues. CDR3 nucleotide sequence: TGTGCCAGCAGCTTAGCGATCGGGACTAAGACTAGCGGGGGGCGCCGACCCTACGAGCAGTACTTC. This translates into CASSLAIGTKTSGGRRPYEQYF.

The chain links TRBV4-3 to TRBJ2-7, with D possibly being TRBD2 (6 bases). In germline, CDR1 is LGHNA, CDR2 YSLEER. The CDR3 spans 14 residues. V lost 4 bases to trimming and J lost 2 bases, with 12 bases between them. CDR3 nucleotide sequence: TGCGCCAGCAGCCCTGGGACTCATACCTACGAGCAGTACTTC. It specifies CASSPGTHTYEQYF.

The chain recombines TRBV6-1 with TRBJ2-3, with TRBD2 matching over 10 bases. Germline V gene lookup returns CDR1 MNHNS and CDR2 SASEGT. J was trimmed by 2 bases and V by 7 bases; bases with no gene match: 3. CDR3 length equals 14 residues. The CDR3 DNA is TGTGCCAGCACTAGCGGGGGCCCCACAGATACGCAGTATTTT. As protein: CASTSGGPTDTQYF.

J is TRBJ1-5 and V is TRBV5-6; D gene unclear. V was shortened by 0 bases and J by 5 bases, with 9 bases between the two germline ends. Per germline, CDR1 SGHDT and CDR2 YYEEEE. This CDR3 has 14 amino acids. The CDR3 DNA is TGTGCCAGCAGCTTGGGAGCCGGGGATCAGCCCCAGCATTTT. It translates to CASSLGAGDQPQHF. The full variable domain, completed using reference TRBV5-6 and TRBJ1-5, is DAGVTQSPTHLIKTRGQQVTLRCSPKSGHDTVSWYQQALGQGPQFIFQYYEEEERQRGNFPDRFSGHQFPNYSSELNVNALLLGDSALYLCASSLGAGDQPQHFGDGTRLSIL.

This chain links TRBV5-1 with TRBJ2-3, with D unclear. This CDR3 has 13 amino acids. V shed 0 bases and J shed 5 bases, with 7 bases lying between them. Germline V gene sequence: CDR1 SGHRS, CDR2 YFSETQ. Here the CDR3 DNA reads TGCGCCAGCAGCTTGGCCCACATAGATACGCAGTATTTT. Its protein is CASSLAHIDTQYF.

The chain joins TRBV4-2 to TRBJ1-5; D possibly corresponds to TRBD1 (6 bases). Germline V gene sequence: CDR1 LGHNA, CDR2 YNFKEQ. The CDR3 sequence is 15 residues long. V gave up 0 bases and J gave up 6 bases, with 12 bases separating them. CDR3 DNA sequence: TGTGCCAGCAGCCAAGATTCGGGGGGCAGTCAGCCCCAGCATTTT. This sequence encodes CASSQDSGGSQPQHF.

The V and J genes are TRBV7-2 and TRBJ2-3; 13 nucleotides match TRBD2. The junction had 12 bases not matched to a gene; V was cut back by 3 bases and J by 9 bases. CDR1 and CDR2 from the germline V gene are SGHTA and FQGNSA. The CDR3 loop spans 17 amino acids. The chain's CDR3 is CASSFRTSGGLLGTQYF. The CDR3 bases are TGTGCCAGCAGCTTCCGGACTAGCGGGGGTCTGCTAGGGACGCAGTATTTT.

This chain joins TRBV6-6 and TRBJ2-1; TRBD1 is a possible D gene (6 bases). The ends were cut back, 5 bases at V and 1 base at J, with 9 bases in the middle. The CDR3 is 14 amino acids. Germline CDR1 reads MNHNY; CDR2 reads SVGAGI (reference sequence). For the CDR3, the DNA is TGTGCCAGCAGTATTCAGGGGTCCTACAATGAGCAGTTCTTC. Encoded protein: CASSIQGSYNEQFF.

The chain has TRBV19 and TRBJ1-6; D is ambiguous. The CDR3 runs to 15 residues. Per germline, CDR1 LNHDA and CDR2 SQIVND (reference sequence). With 0 bases removed from V and 3 bases from J, the gap between germline ends came to 6 bases. The CDR3 here is CASSIDSGYNSPLHF. CDR3 sequence (DNA): TGTGCCAGTAGTATAGACAGCGGCTATAATTCACCCCTCCACTTT. The full variable domain, rest sourced from reference TRBV19 and TRBJ1-6, is DGGITQSPKYLFRKEGQNVTLSCEQNLNHDAMYWYRQDPGQGLRLIYYSQIVNDFQKGDIAEGYSVSREKKESFPLTVTSAQKNPTAFYLCASSIDSGYNSPLHFGNGTRLTVT.

This clone was found a few times. This chain connects TRBV5-6 to TRBJ2-6; no definite D call. This CDR3 region has 15 residues. CDR1 is SGHDT, CDR2 YYEEEE, per germline. Trimming took off 1 base at V and 2 bases at J, with 7 bases between the two ends. The CDR3 DNA sequence: TGTGCCAGCAGCTTGTCAGGTACTGGGGCCAACGTCCTGACTTTC. It specifies CASSLSGTGANVLTF.

The chain employs TRBV5-6 and TRBJ2-2; no definite D call. The CDR3 loop spans 14 amino acids. Germline CDR1 SGHDT, CDR2 YYEEEE. V was cut by 5 bases and J by 5 bases, with 13 bases left in between. CDR3 sequence reads: CASSFVHGTGELFF. CDR3 DNA sequence: TGTGCCAGCAGTTTTGTCCACGGTACCGGGGAGCTGTTTTTT.

The chain joins TRBV30 to TRBJ2-1; 8 nucleotides align to TRBD2. Germline lookup yields CDR1 GTSNPN and CDR2 SVGIG (reference sequence). The V gene end was trimmed by 0 bases and the J gene end by 8 bases; junction bases not matched to a gene: 12. This CDR3 spans 16 amino acids. The CDR3 DNA reads TGTGCCTGGAGTGTAGGGTTGGGGACTAGATCCGATGAGCAGTTCTTC. Translation gives CAWSVGLGTRSDEQFF.

This CDR3 reads CASIPNSYEQYF. CDR3 DNA sequence: TGTGCCAGCATACCTAACTCCTACGAGCAGTACTTC. V gene TRBV6-1 combines with J gene TRBJ2-7; D is unclear. CDR3 length: 12 residues. Per germline, CDR1 MNHNS and CDR2 SASEGT. The germline V and J ends were trimmed by 7 bases and 0 bases, with 7 bases remaining between them.

The rearrangement links TRBV4-3 to TRBJ2-3, with a possible D match to TRBD2 (6 bases). V was clipped by 3 bases and J by 1 base, with 11 bases between them. Per the germline V gene, CDR1 is LGHNA and CDR2 is YSLEER. CDR3 length: 15 residues. The CDR3 loop is CASSQGLGGTDTQYF. For the CDR3, the DNA is TGCGCCAGCAGCCAGGGACTGGGAGGCACAGATACGCAGTATTTT.

This chain joins TRBV5-1 and TRBJ1-2; D might be TRBD1 (5 bases). The CDR3 consists of 14 residues. The V end lost 0 bases, the J end lost 8 bases, and 14 bases lay between the germline ends. Germline V lookup: CDR1 SGHRS, CDR2 YFSETQ. The CDR3 reads CASSLDPAGRGYTF. The DNA of the CDR3 is TGCGCCAGCAGCTTGGATCCCGCAGGGCGGGGCTACACCTTC.

V and J are TRBV5-5 and TRBJ1-3; D ambiguous. The CDR3 totals 15 residues. Trimming pared 4 bases from V and 0 bases from J, leaving 11 bases between. Germline V gene sequence: CDR1 SGHKS, CDR2 YYEKEE (reference sequence). The CDR3 protein is CASSNLANSGNTIYF. In DNA form, the CDR3 reads TGTGCCAGCAGCAACCTGGCCAACTCTGGAAACACCATATATTTT.

The rearrangement joins TRBV4-1 to TRBJ1-2; D gene ambiguous. CDR3 length equals 16 residues. Germline V lookup: CDR1 MGHRA, CDR2 YSYEKL. Trimming shortened V by 1 base and J by 1 base, and 13 bases separated the two germline ends. The chain's CDR3 is CASSQVWAGLNYGYTF. The CDR3 nucleotides are TGCGCCAGCAGCCAAGTCTGGGCTGGGCTTAACTATGGCTACACCTTC.

This clone was detected once. The CDR3 reads CARLNSGGAATDTQYF. The CDR3 DNA follows: TGTGCCAGGCTGAATAGCGGGGGGGCCGCTACAGATACGCAGTATTTT. V is TRBV27 and J is TRBJ2-3, with 11 bases aligning to TRBD2. V trimming: 9 bases; J trimming: 3 bases; junction bases outside the gene matches: 11. The CDR3 length is 16 residues. In germline, CDR1 is MNHEY, CDR2 SMNVEV (reference sequence).

Regarding this clone: In the same sample, other DNA sequences code for this CDR3. This chain joins TRBV10-2 and TRBJ1-5; D is uncertain. Germline V gene sequence: CDR1 WSHSY, CDR2 SAAADI. V lost 5 bases and J 6 bases, leaving 20 bases between the germline ends. The CDR3 runs 16 residues. The CDR3 bases are TGCGCCAGCAGTCCCGAGGGAGGGAGCCGGGGTCAGCCCCAGCATTTT. It codes for CASSPEGGSRGQPQHF.

This clone occurred once. J is TRBJ1-4 and V is TRBV4-1; 7 nucleotides agree with TRBD1. Germline loops: CDR1 MGHRA, CDR2 YSYEKL. The CDR3 consists of 17 residues. V lost 1 base, J lost 2 bases, and 7 bases stayed unmatched. The CDR3 nucleotides are TGCGCCAGCAGCCAAGGAAGCAGGGGGTCGACTAATGAAAAACTGTTTTTT. It is translated as CASSQGSRGSTNEKLFF.

V and J are TRBV4-3 and TRBJ2-1, with D perhaps TRBD1 (6 bases). CDR3 size: 18 residues. The germline V gene encodes CDR1 LGHNA and CDR2 YSLEER. Trimming left V 1 base short and J 0 bases short, with 16 bases between. The chain's CDR3 is CASSQGGLGTVSYNEQFF. The CDR3 region has the DNA TGCGCCAGCAGCCAAGGGGGGCTGGGGACGGTCTCCTACAATGAGCAGTTCTTC.

This clone was observed many times. The V gene is TRBV4-3, the J gene TRBJ1-1, with 8 bases that match TRBD1. The V and J ends lost 4 bases and 7 bases, in that order; junction bases with no gene match: 8. From germline, CDR1 is LGHNA and CDR2 YSLEER. CDR3 length: 14 amino acids. The CDR3 region is CASSRSRGLDEAFF. DNA for the CDR3: TGCGCCAGCAGCCGTAGCAGGGGGCTGGATGAAGCTTTCTTT.